The TCR beta chain described here comes from a study of shared clonotypes between healthy human individuals. Trimming took 6 bases from V and 11 from J; bases not matched to a gene: 8. This CDR3 has 15 residues. Germline V gene data show CDR1 as MNHEY and CDR2 as SMNVEV (reference sequence). CD8 cells regarded as naive lacked CD45RO, were positively chosen for CCR7, and omitted terminally differentiated effector memory CD45RA+ cells. Findings of the study overall: A reduction in generation probabilities was seen for non-shared clonotypes relative to those shared by all four donors.

TCRdb's table, derived via immunoSEQ multiplex PCR, lists solely in-frame clones and lacks some. The table lists about 2.2 million clones, 90% to 95% of them singletons. On this clone: What it binds is not known.

The receptor comes from a man between 18 and 35 years old in good health. Some clones in this sample may be carry-over from other donors' samples. Sequencing was done on a sample of naive CD8+ T cells from PBMCs. V gene TRBV27 combines with J gene TRBJ2-3; 16 bases fit TRBD2. The CDR3 protein is CASSLGLAGGQGQYF. In DNA form, the CDR3 reads TGTGCCAGCAGCCTGGGACTAGCGGGAGGGCAGGGGCAGTATTTT.